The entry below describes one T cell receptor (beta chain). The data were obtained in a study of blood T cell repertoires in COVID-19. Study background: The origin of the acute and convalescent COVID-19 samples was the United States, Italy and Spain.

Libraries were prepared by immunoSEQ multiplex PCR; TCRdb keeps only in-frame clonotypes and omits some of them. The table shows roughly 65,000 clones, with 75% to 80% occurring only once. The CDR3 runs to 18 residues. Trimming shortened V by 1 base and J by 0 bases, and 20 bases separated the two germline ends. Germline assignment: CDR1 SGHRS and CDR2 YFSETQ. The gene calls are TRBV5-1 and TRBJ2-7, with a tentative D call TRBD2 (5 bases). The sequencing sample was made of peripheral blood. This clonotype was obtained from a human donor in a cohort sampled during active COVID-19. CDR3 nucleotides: TGCGCCAGCAGCTTGACCACGTCTTGGGCGGGTGGCTCCTACGAGCAGTACTTC. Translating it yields CASSLTTSWAGGSYEQYF.